A single sample gave rise to the 14 T cell receptor beta chains below, sequenced in a study of OX40 agonist ivuxolimab in advanced cancers. Clones were read by immunoSEQ multiplex PCR, and TCRdb kept only the in-frame ones, dropping some. The repertoire has 45,000 to 60,000 clones, about 83% of them found once; the top ten carry approximately 2.8%. The sample here was CD4+ or CD8+ T cells sorted from blood, taken in a trial of the OX40 agonist ivuxolimab. Receptor source: an adult with an advanced solid tumor such as melanoma, head and neck, liver or kidney cancer.

The chain is built from TRBV7-8 and TRBJ1-1, with D possibly being TRBD1 (5 bases). Germline CDR1 and CDR2: SGHVS and FQNEAQ. The CDR3 sequence is 13 residues long. Trimming took 3 bases from V and 4 from J, leaving 9 bases between them. CDR3 DNA: TGTGCCAGCAGCTTGACAGCCGGCACTGAAGCTTTCTTT. This gives the protein CASSLTAGTEAFF.

The chain is built from TRBV2 and TRBJ2-1; 12 bases match TRBD2. This CDR3 has 12 amino acids. J lost 10 bases, V lost 6 bases, and 1 base had no gene match. Germline assignment: CDR1 SNHLY and CDR2 FYNNEI. The CDR3 region is CASRGLAGEQFF. The CDR3 nucleotides are TGTGCCAGCAGGGGACTAGCGGGCGAGCAGTTCTTC.

The rearrangement links TRBV7-6 to TRBJ2-3, with D unresolved. The germline CDR1 and CDR2 sequences are SGHVS and FNYEAQ. There are 14 residues in the CDR3. V was trimmed by 1 base and J by 1 base, leaving 6 bases between them. The CDR3 DNA follows: TGTGCCAGCAGCTTAGTGAGGCGCACAGATACGCAGTATTTT. Protein sequence: CASSLVRRTDTQYF.

This sequence joins TRBV6-1 and TRBJ1-1; maybe TRBD1 (5 bases). Germline V CDR1 and CDR2: MNHNS, SASEGT. Trimming stripped 8 bases from V and 6 bases from J, with 22 bases between. The CDR3 length is 15 residues. The CDR3: CASGPVQGPASEAFF. The CDR3, as DNA: TGTGCCAGCGGCCCAGTGCAGGGTCCAGCGTCTGAAGCTTTCTTT.

The V call is TRBV19, the J call TRBJ2-6; no reliable D call. V was shortened by 0 bases and J by 0 bases, with 3 bases between the two germline ends. The CDR3 covers 15 residues. The germline V gene encodes CDR1 LNHDA and CDR2 SQIVND (reference sequence). CDR3 nucleotide sequence: TGTGCCAGTAGTATAGAGCTCTCTGGGGCCAACGTCCTGACTTTC. Protein: CASSIELSGANVLTF.

The V call is TRBV6-1, the J call TRBJ2-3; TRBD2 might be the D (7 bases). Germline CDR1 reads MNHNS; CDR2 reads SASEGT. The CDR3 length is 15 residues. V gave up 7 bases and J gave up 4 bases, with 18 bases separating them. CDR3 residues: CASNPVRGAADTQYF. Written as DNA, the CDR3 is TGTGCCAGCAACCCGGTCCGGGGGGCGGCAGATACGCAGTATTTT.

DNA of the CDR3: TGTGCCACCGCCTCAAGACAGGGTAGATTTGGGGCTTTCTTT. It codes for CATASRQGRFGAFF. This chain joins TRBV11-2 and TRBJ1-1; 7 positions match TRBD1. The CDR3 is 14 residues long. Per the germline V gene, CDR1 is SGHAT and CDR2 is FQNNGV. V dropped 10 bases and J dropped 11; count of bases not matched to a gene: 19.

This rearrangement joins TRBV7-8 to TRBJ1-5; D gene unclear. CDR1 and CDR2 (germline): SGHVS, FQNEAQ. The CDR3 covers 14 residues. Deletions cut 0 bases from V and 4 bases from J, with 7 bases between. The CDR3 DNA reads TGTGCCAGCAGCTTAGCGGTCGGGAATCAGCCCCAGCATTTT. It is translated as CASSLAVGNQPQHF.

The rearrangement uses TRBV5-1 and TRBJ2-3, with TRBD2 matching over 11 bases. From germline, CDR1 is SGHRS and CDR2 YFSETQ. The CDR3 spans 16 residues. V lost 5 bases and J lost 6; bases outside the gene matches: 11. In nucleotides, the CDR3 is TGCGCCAGCAGATTCACTAGCGGGAGTGTGTGGGATACGCAGTATTTT. As protein: CASRFTSGSVWDTQYF.

The chain employs TRBV28 and TRBJ2-1, with D perhaps matching TRBD1 (7 bases). Germline V lookup: CDR1 MDHEN, CDR2 SYDVKM. V lost 3 bases to trimming and J lost 5 bases, with 26 bases between them. The CDR3 is 19 residues long. CDR3 region: CASSLRTGWGARKNNEQFF. CDR3 in DNA: TGTGCCAGCAGTTTGAGGACAGGTTGGGGGGCCAGGAAGAACAATGAGCAGTTCTTC.

The chain carries TRBV5-8 and TRBJ1-5, with TRBD1 as a possible D gene (5 bases). Trimming removed 4 bases from V and 4 bases from J, with 12 bases in between. CDR1 SGHTS and CDR2 YDEGEE come from the germline V gene. The CDR3 sequence is 14 residues long. DNA for the CDR3: TGTGCCAGCAGCGCAGGGTTGGCAAATCAGCCCCAGCATTTT. This gives the protein CASSAGLANQPQHF.

This chain connects TRBV7-9 to TRBJ1-2; D call uncertain. Germline V lookup: CDR1 SEHNR, CDR2 FQNEAQ (reference sequence). Trimming took off 4 bases at V and 2 bases at J, with 14 bases between the two ends. This CDR3 is 15 amino acids long. The CDR3 protein is CASSSAGEANYGYTF. For the CDR3, the DNA is TGTGCCAGCAGCTCCGCCGGGGAGGCCAACTATGGCTACACCTTC.

The V gene is TRBV5-4, the J gene TRBJ2-1; 8 positions agree with TRBD1. The trim removed 4 bases at V and 5 bases at J, leaving 8 bases unmatched. This CDR3 region has 15 residues. Germline values: CDR1 SGHNT, CDR2 YYREEE (reference sequence). In DNA, the CDR3 is TGTGCCAGCAGCAATCCGGACAGGGCGGACAATGAGCAGTTCTTC. Its protein product is CASSNPDRADNEQFF.

The V and J genes are TRBV27 and TRBJ2-7, with D perhaps matching TRBD2 (5 bases). Germline V CDR1 and CDR2: MNHEY, SMNVEV (reference sequence). Trimming left V 2 bases short and J 6 bases short, with 17 bases between. The CDR3 has 15 amino acids. CDR3 bases: TGTGCCAGCAGTTTACGAAGAGGGTCTTTGGGCGAGCAGTACTTC. It is translated as CASSLRRGSLGEQYF.